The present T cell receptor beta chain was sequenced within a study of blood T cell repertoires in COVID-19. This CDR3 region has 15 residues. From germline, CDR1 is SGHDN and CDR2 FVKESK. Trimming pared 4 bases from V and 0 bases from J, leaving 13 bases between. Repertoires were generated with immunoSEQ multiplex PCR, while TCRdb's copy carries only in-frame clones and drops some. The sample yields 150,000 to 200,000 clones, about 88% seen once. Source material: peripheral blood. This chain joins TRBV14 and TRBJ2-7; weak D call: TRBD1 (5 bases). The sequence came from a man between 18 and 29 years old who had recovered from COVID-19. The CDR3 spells CASSPLGRSSYEQYF. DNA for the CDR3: TGTGCCAGCAGCCCTTTGGGGCGGAGCTCCTACGAGCAGTACTTC.